The 31 T cell receptor beta chains below come from one sample, sequenced in a study of blood T cells in healthy people across ages. A second PCR, run for roughly 7 to 11 cycles, used a sample-barcoded 5' primer plus a J-beta primer mix. MiXCR, applied by TCRdb to the 5' RACE reads, yields one record per CDR3 protein. The data contain hundreds of thousands of distinct CDR3 sequences, 25% of them singletons. A further study also used this sample, focusing on T cells of mothers and their children.

The sample comprised blood. The receptors were gathered from a boy younger than 18 in good health.

This clonotype has more than one count but fewer than ten. The rearrangement joins TRBV5-1 to TRBJ2-5; D is undetermined. The J call is uncertain, as TRBJ2-7 better fits the DNA end. Germline CDR1 is SGHRS and CDR2 is YFSETQ. This CDR3 is 14 amino acids long. CDR3 sequence reads: CASSPVGYTYEQYF. Here the CDR3 DNA reads TGCGCCAGCAGCCCGGTGGGATATACCTACGAGCAGTACTTC.

Note on this clonotype: Compared with germline, one end of the junction differs, possibly owing to a read error. The V call is TRBV3-1, the J call TRBJ1-1; D is unresolved. CDR1 LGHDT and CDR2 YNNKEL come from the germline V gene (reference sequence). The CDR3 is made up of 13 amino acids. This CDR3 is CASGQEVNAEAFF. As DNA, the CDR3 is TGTGCCAGCGGCCAAGAAGTGAACGCTGAAGCTTTCTTT.

The V gene is TRBV20-1, the J gene TRBJ2-7, with 14 bases matching TRBD2. The CDR3 runs 17 residues. Trimming took 3 bases from V and 2 from J; bases not matched to a gene: 9. Germline V gene sequence: CDR1 DFQATT, CDR2 SNEGSKA (reference sequence). DNA of the CDR3: TGCAGTGCTAGGTTTTTGGGACTAGCGGGAGAGGCCTACGAGCAGTACTTC. Amino acid sequence: CSARFLGLAGEAYEQYF.

A few counts support this clonotype. This chain links TRBV5-1 with TRBJ1-5; 7 positions agree with TRBD1. CDR3 length: 15 residues. CDR1 is SGHRS and CDR2 is YFSETQ in the germline V gene. Trimming took 1 base from V and 7 from J; bases not matched to a gene: 8. This CDR3 is CASSLSGTENQPQHF. The CDR3 coding sequence is TGCGCCAGCAGCTTGAGCGGGACAGAAAACCAGCCCCAGCATTTT.

The rearrangement links TRBV4-1 to TRBJ2-7; unclear D gene. CDR1 is MGHRA and CDR2 is YSYEKL in the germline V gene. The CDR3 length is 15 residues. Trimming took off 1 base at V and 1 base at J, with 11 bases between the two ends. The CDR3 sequence is CASSQGNGFSYEQYF. The CDR3 region has the DNA TGCGCCAGCAGCCAAGGAAATGGATTTTCCTACGAGCAGTACTTC.

V is TRBV24-1 and J is TRBJ2-5; 7 bases agree with TRBD2. The V gene end was trimmed by 5 bases and the J gene end by 2 bases; junction bases not matched to a gene: 4. This CDR3 has 14 residues. Looked up from germline, CDR1 is KGHDR and CDR2 is SFDVKD. CDR3 coding DNA: TGTGCCACCAGTGCTCGGACTAGGCAAGAGACCCAGTACTTC. Amino acid sequence: CATSARTRQETQYF.

This clonotype has just a few counts. V is TRBV2 and J is TRBJ1-5, with D perhaps matching TRBD1 (5 bases). The CDR3 sequence is 14 residues long. V gave up 2 bases and J gave up 3 bases, with 8 bases separating them. The germline V gene encodes CDR1 SNHLY and CDR2 FYNNEI. The CDR3 bases are TGTGCCAGCAGTGAATGGGGGTACAATCAGCCCCAGCATTTT. Protein product: CASSEWGYNQPQHF.

The chain links TRBV7-2 to TRBJ2-1; the match to TRBD1 covers 9 bases. V was pared by 3 bases and J by 3 bases, with 3 bases of the junction left unmatched. Germline V gene sequence: CDR1 SGHTA, CDR2 FQGNSA. The CDR3 covers 15 residues. The DNA of the CDR3 is TGTGCCAGCAGCTTTGACAGGGGGTACTACAATGAGCAGTTCTTC. Translating gives CASSFDRGYYNEQFF.

The V call is TRBV29-1, the J call TRBJ2-3, with 10 positions matching TRBD2. The CDR3 consists of 14 residues. With V trimmed by 2 bases and J by 6 bases, 5 bases remained unmatched. The V gene's germline CDR1 is SQVTM and CDR2 ANQGSEA. This CDR3 reads CSVEPAGGPDTQYF. The CDR3 bases are TGCAGCGTTGAACCAGCGGGAGGGCCCGATACGCAGTATTTT.

J is TRBJ2-5 and V is TRBV29-1, with TRBD1 identical over 9 bases. The J call may be mistaken, given a closer DNA end match to TRBJ2-7. In germline, CDR1 is SQVTM, CDR2 ANQGSEA. CDR3 size: 13 residues. This CDR3 reads CSVVGTGSNEQYF. DNA of the CDR3: TGCAGCGTTGTTGGGACAGGGAGCAACGAGCAGTACTTC.

The chain couples TRBV7-2 to TRBJ1-5, with D possibly matching TRBD1 (5 bases). V shed 5 bases and J shed 3 bases, with 8 bases lying between them. The CDR3 extends over 13 amino acids. Germline CDR1 SGHTA, CDR2 FQGNSA. In nucleotides, the CDR3 is TGTGCCAGCAGCGGCAGGGTCAATCAGCCCCAGCATTTT. This translates into CASSGRVNQPQHF. Drawing the rest from reference TRBV7-2 and TRBJ1-5, the complete variable domain is GAGVSQSPSNKVTEKGKDVELRCDPISGHTALYWYRQSLGQGLEFLIYFQGNSAPDKSGLPSDRFSAERTGGSVSTLTIQRTQQEDSAVYLCASSGRVNQPQHFGDGTRLSIL.

There are a few counts of this clonotype. The chain links TRBV29-1 to TRBJ2-3; D is ambiguous. Between the trimmed V and J ends, which lost 3 bases and 2 bases, there was a span of 3 bases. Germline-derived CDR1 and CDR2 are SQVTM and ANQGSEA. This CDR3 has 11 residues. CDR3 sequence reads: CSVENTDTQYF. The CDR3 nucleotides are TGCAGCGTTGAGAACACAGATACGCAGTATTTT.

The V gene is TRBV9, the J gene TRBJ1-1, with D tentatively TRBD1 (5 bases). Germline V gene lookup returns CDR1 SGDLS and CDR2 YYNGEE. Trimming removed 3 bases from V and 0 bases from J, with 12 bases in between. The CDR3 consists of 15 residues. This CDR3 is CASSAGTFLNTEAFF. The DNA for the CDR3 is TGTGCCAGCAGCGCCGGGACTTTTTTGAACACTGAAGCTTTCTTT. The full variable domain, rest sourced from reference TRBV9 and TRBJ1-1, is DSGVTQTPKHLITATGQRVTLRCSPRSGDLSVYWYQQSLDQGLQFLIQYYNGEERAKGNILERFSAQQFPDLHSELNLSSLELGDSALYFCASSAGTFLNTEAFFGQGTRLTVV.

The chain carries TRBV29-1 and TRBJ1-1; possibly TRBD1 for D (6 bases). This CDR3 is 12 amino acids long. Germline assignment: CDR1 SQVTM and CDR2 ANQGSEA. Deletions cut 7 bases from V and 3 bases from J, with 12 bases between. The CDR3 sequence: CSGRKGDTEAFF. The CDR3, as DNA: TGCAGCGGTCGTAAGGGGGACACTGAAGCTTTCTTT.

This clonotype was seen only a few times. This sequence joins TRBV11-2 and TRBJ2-3; 10 nucleotides agree with TRBD2. V was clipped by 2 bases and J by 0 bases; unmatched bases: 5. The CDR3 covers 17 residues. In germline, CDR1 is SGHAT, CDR2 FQNNGV. CDR3 amino acids: CASSLSPSGSSTDTQYF. For the CDR3, the DNA is TGTGCCAGCAGCTTATCCCCTAGCGGGAGCAGCACAGATACGCAGTATTTT.

The chain uses TRBV27 and TRBJ2-5; 8 bases align to TRBD2. The J call is uncertain, as TRBJ2-7 better fits the DNA end. The CDR3 totals 14 residues. Germline assignment: CDR1 MNHEY and CDR2 SMNVEV (reference sequence). The CDR3 bases are TGTGCCAGCAGTTCGGGACTAGACCTTTACGAGCAGTACTTC. As protein: CASSSGLDLYEQYF.

The genes are TRBV28 and TRBJ2-5, with TRBD2 as a possible D gene (6 bases). The J call could be wrong; TRBJ2-7 is a better fit for the DNA end. This CDR3 has 16 residues. The germline gives CDR1 MDHEN, CDR2 SYDVKM. Written as DNA, the CDR3 is TGTGCCAGCAGTTTGCTGGGACTGGCCGAGTCCTACGAGCAGTACTTC. Protein product: CASSLLGLAESYEQYF.

This clonotype was picked up a small number of times. A read error may account for a junction end that differs from germline. V usage is TRBV20-1 and J usage is TRBJ2-4, with D maybe TRBD2 (6 bases). The CDR3 runs 15 residues. Germline lookup yields CDR1 DFQATT and CDR2 SNEGSKA (reference sequence). CDR3: CGAISSGAGKNIQYF. The DNA for the CDR3 is TGCGGTGCTATCTCAAGCGGAGCGGGCAAAAACATTCAGTACTTC.

V gene TRBV11-2 combines with J gene TRBJ2-7; 13 nucleotides line up with TRBD2. Germline CDR1 SGHAT, CDR2 FQNNGV. V gave up 5 bases and J gave up 0 bases; unmatched junction bases: 4. The CDR3 has 16 amino acids. The CDR3 here is CASSLRTSGSSYEQYF. In DNA form, the CDR3 reads TGTGCCAGCAGCCTCAGGACTAGCGGGAGCTCCTACGAGCAGTACTTC.

V is TRBV29-1 and J is TRBJ1-1; D uncertain. CDR3 length: 12 amino acids. Germline CDR1 reads SQVTM; CDR2 reads ANQGSEA. V was trimmed by 2 bases and J by 8 bases, leaving 12 bases between them. The DNA of the CDR3 is TGCAGCGTTGAACACAGAACTGAAGAAGCTTTCTTT. It is translated as CSVEHRTEEAFF.

A remark on this clonotype: Relative to the germline gene, one junction end is altered; a read error may explain this. The chain recombines TRBV6-4 with TRBJ1-4; no clear D. In germline, CDR1 is MRHNA, CDR2 SNTAGT. This CDR3 is 15 amino acids long. The CDR3 is CASNDSLRVNEKLFF. The CDR3 DNA reads TGTGCCAGCAATGACTCGCTACGGGTTAATGAAAAACTGTTTTTT.

The gene calls are TRBV9 and TRBJ1-1; D is ambiguous. This CDR3 has 17 amino acids. Germline CDR1 and CDR2: SGDLS and YYNGEE. V was clipped by 0 bases and J by 1 base, with 16 bases between them. For the CDR3, the DNA is TGTGCCAGCAGCGTAGGGGCCGGAGCCGTAGAGAACACTGAAGCTTTCTTT. This sequence encodes CASSVGAGAVENTEAFF.

In this sample, this clonotype turned up a few times. This chain uses TRBV5-1 with TRBJ2-7, with D uncertain. Trimming took off 2 bases at V and 2 bases at J, with 8 bases between the two ends. Germline V CDR1 and CDR2: SGHRS, YFSETQ. The CDR3 is 13 residues long. The CDR3 reads CASSLLATYEQYF. The CDR3 region has the DNA TGCGCCAGCAGCTTACTGGCGACCTACGAGCAGTACTTC.

The chain couples TRBV5-1 to TRBJ2-7; TRBD2 aligns across 14 bases. The germline V gene encodes CDR1 SGHRS and CDR2 YFSETQ. The CDR3 is 18 residues long. Trimming took 3 bases from V and 0 from J; bases not matched to a gene: 8. CDR3 loop: CASSWGTSGSGISYEQYF. The CDR3 DNA reads TGCGCCAGCAGCTGGGGGACTAGCGGGAGCGGGATCTCCTACGAGCAGTACTTC.

The rearrangement uses TRBV7-2 and TRBJ2-2; no definite D call. V was pared by 5 bases and J by 7 bases, with 17 bases between. Looked up from germline, CDR1 is SGHTA and CDR2 is FQGNSA. The CDR3 is made up of 15 amino acids. The CDR3 sequence is CASSPLGGNFGELFF. In DNA form, the CDR3 reads TGTGCCAGCAGCCCCCTCGGTGGGAATTTCGGGGAGCTGTTTTTT. Combining the CDR3 with reference TRBV7-2 and TRBJ2-2 gives the whole variable domain GAGVSQSPSNKVTEKGKDVELRCDPISGHTALYWYRQSLGQGLEFLIYFQGNSAPDKSGLPSDRFSAERTGGSVSTLTIQRTQQEDSAVYLCASSPLGGNFGELFFGEGSRLTVL.

The chain is built from TRBV20-1 and TRBJ2-1, with D possibly being TRBD1 or TRBD2 (5 bases each). There are 14 residues in the CDR3. CDR1 and CDR2 (germline): DFQATT, SNEGSKA (reference sequence). Trimming took 3 bases from V and 9 from J, leaving 18 bases between them. The CDR3 coding sequence is TGCAGTGCTAGTGGGGGTACGGGGAGCATTGAGCAGTTCTTC. Translating gives CSASGGTGSIEQFF.

Comment on this clonotype: An end of the junction does not agree with germline; a read error may underlie this. This chain connects TRBV2 to TRBJ2-5; D is perhaps TRBD1 or TRBD2 (5 bases each). CDR1 is SNHLY and CDR2 is FYNNEI in the germline V gene. The CDR3 sequence is 13 residues long. The DNA of the CDR3 is TGTGCCAGCACCGTCCTGGGACCAAAGACCCGGTACTTC. Its translation: CASTVLGPKTRYF.

The chain couples TRBV12-3 or TRBV12-4 to TRBJ1-4; 12 nucleotides match TRBD1. Trimming removed 6 bases from V and 0 bases from J; junction bases left unmatched: 2. The CDR3 covers 16 residues. The CDR3 sequence: CASRGQGAATNEKLFF. The DNA for the CDR3 is TGTGCCAGCAGGGGACAGGGGGCTGCAACTAATGAAAAACTGTTTTTT.

The CDR3: CSVERDTNYGYTF. As DNA, the CDR3 is TGCAGCGTTGAACGGGACACGAACTATGGCTACACCTTC. The chain couples TRBV29-1 to TRBJ1-2; maybe TRBD1 (6 bases). Germline CDR1 SQVTM, CDR2 ANQGSEA. The CDR3 spans 13 residues. V lost 2 bases and J lost 2, with 9 bases in between.

The chain's CDR3 is CASSSYRSSYEQYF. CDR3 sequence (DNA): TGTGCCAGCAGCTCTTACAGGAGCTCCTACGAGCAGTACTTC. The chain recombines TRBV6-6 with TRBJ2-1; tentatively, D is TRBD1 (5 bases). Matching the DNA end better, TRBJ2-7 makes the J call doubtful. The CDR3 length is 14 residues. Germline V gene sequence: CDR1 MNHNY, CDR2 SVGAGI (reference sequence).

This clonotype has a handful of counts. J is TRBJ2-7 and V is TRBV5-1; TRBD1 matches at 7 bases. From germline, CDR1 is SGHRS and CDR2 YFSETQ. There are 14 residues in the CDR3. The V and J ends lost 0 bases and 2 bases, in that order; junction bases with no gene match: 2. The CDR3 loop reads CASSLVGGTYEQYF. CDR3 nucleotide sequence: TGCGCCAGCAGCTTGGTAGGGGGCACCTACGAGCAGTACTTC.